This TCR beta chain was sequenced in a study of T cells expressing NK-cell markers. Germline assignment: CDR1 SGHAT and CDR2 FQNNGV. The CDR3 sequence is 16 residues long. TCRdb re-called the 5' RACE reads and catalogs CDR3 proteins one per entry, DNA excluded. The data include 300,000 or so distinct CDR3 sequences; the top ten clones carry 4% to 5%. This receptor was taken from a woman between 18 and 69 years old in good health. The sample taken for sequencing was blood T cells: a sorted CD56 or NKG2C T cell subset, CD4+ or CD8+ T cells, or bulk PBMC T cells (not recorded which). This sequence joins TRBV11-2 and TRBJ2-5; TCRdb outputs TRBD2, but without DNA this stays unchecked. The CDR3 loop reads CASSKRLAFREETQYF.